Shown below are 7 T cell receptor beta chains from a single sample sequenced in a study of T cell responses to AZD1222 COVID-19 vaccine. The data were produced by immunoSEQ multiplex PCR, yet TCRdb's version contains in-frame clones alone and is incomplete. The sample lists around 150,000 clones, roughly 92% occurring once. Material: peripheral blood, obtained 28 days after the second AZD1222 dose. All receptors come from an adult who received the AZD1222 COVID-19 vaccine.

The chain links TRBV9 to TRBJ1-2; D possibly corresponds to TRBD1 (6 bases). V shed 3 bases and J shed 4 bases, with 19 bases lying between them. From germline, CDR1 is SGDLS and CDR2 YYNGEE. The CDR3 is made up of 16 amino acids. The CDR3: CASSAETTGLPYGYTF. CDR3 sequence (DNA): TGTGCCAGCAGCGCGGAAACAACAGGGCTCCCCTATGGCTACACCTTC.

This chain connects TRBV28 to TRBJ2-5; D remains unclear. Trimming shortened V by 5 bases and J by 5 bases, and 6 bases separated the two germline ends. Germline assignment: CDR1 MDHEN and CDR2 SYDVKM. CDR3 length equals 11 residues. CDR3 sequence reads: CASSPSETQYF. The CDR3 bases are TGTGCCAGCAGTCCCTCGGAGACCCAGTACTTC.

The V gene is TRBV6-2 or TRBV6-3, the J gene TRBJ2-7; D tentatively reads TRBD1 or TRBD2 (5 bases each). The CDR3 consists of 15 residues. V shed 5 bases and J shed 1 base, with 15 bases lying between them. Germline V gene data show CDR1 as MNHEY and CDR2 as SVGEGT. The CDR3 region has the DNA TGTGCCAGCAGTCGACTACGGGACGGGTCCTACGAGCAGTACTTC. Protein product: CASSRLRDGSYEQYF.

The rearrangement joins TRBV4-1 to TRBJ2-3, with 9 bases matching TRBD2. Germline V gives CDR1 MGHRA, CDR2 YSYEKL. V dropped 4 bases and J dropped 5; count of bases not matched to a gene: 7. The CDR3 has 15 amino acids. DNA for the CDR3: TGCGCCAGCAGCCTGAGCGGGGGGCGGATAGATACGCAGTATTTT. Translation: CASSLSGGRIDTQYF.

The CDR3: CSVGGPQDTDTQYF. In nucleotides, the CDR3 is TGCAGCGTTGGGGGCCCCCAGGACACAGATACGCAGTATTTT. The rearrangement links TRBV29-1 to TRBJ2-3; TRBD1 is a possible D gene (5 bases). Germline lookup yields CDR1 SQVTM and CDR2 ANQGSEA. The CDR3 is 14 amino acids. V was pared by 4 bases and J by 2 bases, with 13 bases between.

The rearrangement links TRBV5-6 to TRBJ2-1; 10 bases fit TRBD2. CDR3 length: 18 residues. CDR1 is SGHDT and CDR2 is YYEEEE in the germline V gene. V lost 6 bases and J lost 1; bases outside the gene matches: 13. The CDR3 DNA follows: TGTGCCAGCACACCCCAGACTAGCGGGCACCCTTCCTACAATGAGCAGTTCTTC. Encoded protein: CASTPQTSGHPSYNEQFF.

This chain uses TRBV27 with TRBJ2-7; D is unclear. V gave up 6 bases and J gave up 7 bases, with 10 bases separating them. Germline assignment: CDR1 MNHEY and CDR2 SMNVEV (reference sequence). CDR3 length: 11 residues. The CDR3 is CASSPPPEQYF. CDR3 nucleotide sequence: TGTGCCAGCAGCCCCCCCCCGGAGCAGTACTTC.